The TCR beta chain under discussion was sequenced for a study of vaccination and CD4 T cells after COVID-19 (dated 2022 in TCRdb). General notes on the study: SARS-CoV-2 positivity had been established in the convalescent patients by nasal swab PCR, and mild disease was recorded in under ten of these patients and severe disease in one. Overlapping spike peptide pools from SARS-CoV-2 and from the common cold coronaviruses HCoV-NL63, HCoV-OC43 and HCoV-229E were used as culture stimuli. Control cultures received a CEFX viral epitope pool as the positive control, an HIV-1 Nef peptide pool as the negative control, or no peptide. In fewer than 12 COVID-19 convalescent patients and several infection-naive healthy vaccine recipients, researchers compared the spike-specific CD4+ TCR repertoire from before mRNA vaccination with the repertoire from after. Post-COVID blood samples were collected from convalescent patients a median of approximately 93 days after diagnosis, with a range of about 30 to 180 days. Post-vaccine blood samples were obtained a median of about 70 days after the second vaccine dose, with a range of roughly 13 to 250 days. Participants got two doses of the Pfizer-BioNTech BNT162b2 vaccine (n=8) or two doses of the Moderna mRNA-1273 vaccine (n=2). The convalescent cohort comprised six males and four females, including two Hispanic individuals, seven Caucasians, two Asians and one multiracial person. Beyond this particular receptor, the publication reports: Among convalescent patients, a median around 89% of the SARS-CoV-2-reactive clones seen after vaccination appeared only after vaccination, which suggests priming specific to the vaccine. Although the median number of SARS-CoV-2-reactive clonotypes went up from some 23 after infection to around 39 after vaccination, the increase was not significant. The study included relatively few convalescent patients and did not analyze early timepoints after natural infection. In convalescent patients, nearly all vaccine-specific clones (304 of 307) were found to be mono-reactive for SARS-CoV-2 spike rather than cross-reactive with common cold coronaviruses.

As concerns this clonotype: There is no known antigen for this receptor. No quality values exist for individual bases; no much larger clone is one base distant.

Library preparation was by PCR. At the Johns Hopkins FTIC core, DNA from the cultured CD4+ T cells underwent TCR sequencing with the Oncomine TCR Beta short-read assay. The QIAamp micro DNA kit was used to extract genomic DNA from the cultured CD4+ T cells. Oncomine TCR Beta libraries made from cultured CD4+ T cells were pooled using unique dual indexes and sequenced on an Illumina iSeq 100. On the study's bioinformatics: Non-productive sequences were removed, and CDR3s that did not start with C, did not end with F or W, or were shorter than 7 amino acids were discarded. The MANAFEST web application identified antigen-specific clonotypes by comparing peptide-stimulated wells against reference wells and other culture wells. To be called positive, a clone needed an FDR below 0.05, an odds ratio above 5, and a productive frequency above 0.1% in at least two of three replicate wells. Cross-reactive clonotypes were defined as significantly expanded in both SARS-CoV-2 spike wells and at least one common cold coronavirus spike condition. Levenshtein distances (stringdist) and unrooted phylogenetic trees (ape) in R version 3.6.1 were used to assess CDR3 homology. In-frame beta chains were kept once TCRdb had trimmed the public reads at Q25 with fastp and called clones with MiXCR. Every distinct CDR3 protein forms one entry, paired with its most common genes and DNA. TCRdb, rather than the study authors, made the V and J calls. This sample is represented by some 21,000 distinct CDR3 sequences; around 50% of them were singletons. Around 9.5% of the sample comes from the top ten.

The CDR3 numbers 16 residues from cysteine through phenylalanine. CDR3 DNA is the only sequence kept; it has 48 bases, read in frame from the first base. Via the germline V gene, CDR1 is SGHNT and CDR2 YENEEA. The V end gives up 3 bases and the J end 2 bases, leaving 7 bases in the junction not matched to a gene. This specimen's treatment or condition label, interpreted: roughly ten-day PBMC culture with coronavirus spike peptide pools or control peptides (ViraFEST assay). The study used the ViraFEST assay, which expanded antigen-specific T cells with peptide pools and then identified expanded clonotypes by TCR sequencing. The convalescent patients' positive SARS-CoV-2 PCR tests were from March to December 2020, which was before the Alpha, Beta and Delta variants emerged in the United States. PBMCs were cultured at approximately 2.1 million per well in IMDM supplemented with approximately 5% human AB serum and 8.5 to 10 IU/ml IL-2, with 9.5 to 10 ug/ml peptide pools added. Half of the culture medium was replaced with fresh IL-2-containing medium on days 3 and 7. CD4+ T cells were isolated after around 9 days of culture through negative selection using the EasySep CD4+ T cell isolation kit. Ficoll-Paque Plus gradient centrifugation was used to isolate PBMCs from whole blood, and the isolated PBMCs were then either used fresh or cryopreserved at -140C. Triplicate wells were generally used for each culture condition.

The chain couples TRBV11-3 to TRBJ1-1; 9 central bases correspond to TRBD1. Material for sequencing was CD4+ T cells from blood, cultured in vitro. This receptor was obtained from a human donor who had recovered from COVID-19. This receptor has the CDR3 CASSFRTGGLNTEAFF. The nucleotides are TGTGCCAGCAGCTTTCGTACAGGGGGCCTAAACACTGAAGCTTTCTTT.